These 13 T cell receptor beta chains came from one sample sequenced in a study of shared clonotypes between healthy human individuals. The table came from immunoSEQ multiplex PCR; TCRdb's copy has only in-frame clones and leaves some out. The profile shows about 2 million clones, roughly 96% of them singletons. The sequenced sample consisted of naive CD4+ T cells sorted from blood. Subset: CD45RA+ positively selected. These receptor sequences come from a man in his late teens or twenties in good health.

The rearrangement uses TRBV7-9 and TRBJ2-7; D perhaps matches TRBD2 (6 bases). CDR1 SEHNR and CDR2 FQNEAQ come from the germline V gene (reference sequence). V lost 2 bases and J lost 5, with 13 bases in between. This CDR3 is 14 amino acids long. The chain's CDR3 is CASSLLLSGDEQYF. CDR3 DNA sequence: TGTGCCAGCAGCTTATTATTATCGGGAGACGAGCAGTACTTC.

The chain carries TRBV5-8 and TRBJ2-2; D perhaps matches TRBD2 (5 bases). V lost 0 bases to trimming and J lost 9 bases, with 12 bases between them. CDR1 is SGHTS, CDR2 YDEGEE, per germline. This CDR3 contains 14 residues. Here the CDR3 reads CASSLDRELWELFF. The CDR3 DNA sequence: TGTGCCAGCAGCTTGGATCGGGAACTCTGGGAGCTGTTTTTT.

This chain connects TRBV5-1 to TRBJ2-5; D is undetermined. This CDR3 contains 14 residues. The V gene lost 4 bases and the J gene lost 3 bases, with 13 bases spanning the gap. Germline CDR1 reads SGHRS; CDR2 reads YFSETQ. CDR3 nucleotides: TGCGCCAGCAGCACCCCCGTGAGTGAAGAGACCCAGTACTTC. Amino acid sequence: CASSTPVSEETQYF.

The chain joins TRBV13 to TRBJ1-3, with D possibly being TRBD1 (6 bases). Deletions cut 5 bases from V and 0 bases from J, with 11 bases between. The CDR3 consists of 15 residues. CDR1 is PRHDT and CDR2 is FYEKMQ in the germline V gene (reference sequence). The CDR3 is CASSRNRDSGNTIYF. The CDR3 DNA reads as TGTGCCAGCAGCCGCAACAGGGACTCTGGAAACACCATATATTTT.

This clone was detected once. V gene TRBV2 combines with J gene TRBJ2-3; perhaps TRBD1 as D (6 bases). Trimming left V 4 bases short and J 2 bases short, with 10 bases between. The germline CDR1 and CDR2 sequences are SNHLY and FYNNEI. This CDR3 is built from 14 residues. CDR3 residues: CASSGDRYTDTQYF. For the CDR3, the DNA is TGTGCCAGCAGTGGAGACAGGTACACAGATACGCAGTATTTT. Supplemented by reference TRBV2 and TRBJ2-3, the full variable domain reads EPEVTQTPSHQVTQMGQEVILRCVPISNHLYFYWYRQILGQKVEFLVSFYNNEISEKSEIFDDQFSVERPDGSNFTLKIRSTKLEDSAMYFCASSGDRYTDTQYFGPGTRLTVL.

The J gene is TRBJ1-1, the V gene TRBV19, with D unresolved. V was cut by 1 base and J by 0 bases, with 6 bases left in between. Germline V CDR1 and CDR2: LNHDA, SQIVND (reference sequence). The length of the CDR3 is 14 residues. This CDR3 reads CASSIAAMNTEAFF. CDR3 DNA sequence: TGTGCCAGTAGTATAGCAGCCATGAACACTGAAGCTTTCTTT.

CDR3 sequence (DNA): TGCGCCAGCAGCCAAGAGTTTAGCGGGGGGGCTCGAAAAGATACGCAGTATTTT. This sequence encodes CASSQEFSGGARKDTQYF. This chain joins TRBV4-1 and TRBJ2-3; 11 positions agree with TRBD2. With 0 bases clipped from V and 5 bases from J, the junction kept 10 bases outside the gene matches. Per germline, CDR1 MGHRA and CDR2 YSYEKL. The CDR3 runs to 18 residues.

Turning to this clone: This same CDR3 is encoded by further DNA sequences in the sample. The chain employs TRBV30 and TRBJ2-3; the match to TRBD1 covers 7 bases. The germline V gene encodes CDR1 GTSNPN and CDR2 SVGIG (reference sequence). The CDR3 spans 14 residues. V trimming: 2 bases; J trimming: 2 bases; junction bases outside the gene matches: 4. The CDR3 protein is CAWSLGQSTDTQYF. The CDR3 DNA sequence: TGTGCCTGGAGTTTGGGACAGTCCACAGATACGCAGTATTTT.

This sequence joins TRBV19 and TRBJ2-1; 11 bases align to TRBD2. J was trimmed by 0 bases and V by 5 bases; bases with no gene match: 6. Germline loops: CDR1 LNHDA, CDR2 SQIVND (reference sequence). This CDR3 comprises 17 residues. Here the CDR3 reads CASSPLAGGLSYNEQFF. The DNA of the CDR3 is TGTGCCAGTAGTCCTCTAGCGGGAGGCCTCTCCTACAATGAGCAGTTCTTC.

V gene TRBV28 combines with J gene TRBJ1-1; D remains unclear. CDR1 and CDR2 from the germline V gene are MDHEN and SYDVKM. The V gene lost 3 bases and the J gene lost 0 bases, with 11 bases spanning the gap. The CDR3 is made up of 15 amino acids. Here the CDR3 DNA reads TGTGCCAGCAGTTTCCACGGGATGGTGAACACTGAAGCTTTCTTT. This encodes CASSFHGMVNTEAFF.

This clone was picked up one time. This rearrangement joins TRBV6-6 to TRBJ2-7; 7 nucleotides line up with TRBD1. V gave up 2 bases and J gave up 4 bases; unmatched junction bases: 5. CDR3 size: 14 residues. CDR1 and CDR2 (germline): MNHNY, SVGAGI (reference sequence). The CDR3 DNA sequence: TGTGCCAGCAGTTACCCCTCACAGGGGTACGAGCAGTACTTC. It encodes CASSYPSQGYEQYF.

The chain links TRBV7-2 to TRBJ2-3; perhaps TRBD2 as D (5 bases). The germline V gene has CDR1 SGHTA and CDR2 FQGNSA. This CDR3 is built from 13 residues. The V gene lost 2 bases and the J gene lost 6 bases, with 9 bases spanning the gap. Written as DNA, the CDR3 is TGTGCCAGCAGCTTATGGCTAGCTGATACGCAGTATTTT. Translating it yields CASSLWLADTQYF.

The chain combines TRBV5-8 with TRBJ1-3, with D unclear. Germline V gene lookup returns CDR1 SGHTS and CDR2 YDEGEE. The V end lost 0 bases, the J end lost 9 bases, and 16 bases lay between the germline ends. The CDR3 covers 15 residues. DNA of the CDR3: TGTGCCAGCAGCTTGGAGAGGAGGTTTCGGGGCACCATATATTTT. This codes for CASSLERRFRGTIYF.